The source of this TCR beta chain is a study of blood T cell repertoires in COVID-19. Produced via immunoSEQ multiplex PCR; TCRdb's table is partial and in-frame only. Here the sample spans about 12,000 clones, roughly 78% being singletons. The length of the CDR3 is 12 residues. Germline V gene sequence: CDR1 SGHDT, CDR2 YYEEEE. Trimming removed 0 bases from V and 3 bases from J, with 4 bases in between. The sequencing input was peripheral blood. The genes are TRBV5-6 and TRBJ2-7; D is unclear. The TCR was taken from a human donor in a cohort sampled during active COVID-19. The DNA for the CDR3 is TGTGCCAGCAGCTTGGCCCGCTACGAGCAGTACTTC. It translates to CASSLARYEQYF. Complete variable domain (other parts from reference TRBV5-6 and TRBJ2-7): DAGVTQSPTHLIKTRGQQVTLRCSPKSGHDTVSWYQQALGQGPQFIFQYYEEEERQRGNFPDRFSGHQFPNYSSELNVNALLLGDSALYLCASSLARYEQYFGPGTRLTVT.